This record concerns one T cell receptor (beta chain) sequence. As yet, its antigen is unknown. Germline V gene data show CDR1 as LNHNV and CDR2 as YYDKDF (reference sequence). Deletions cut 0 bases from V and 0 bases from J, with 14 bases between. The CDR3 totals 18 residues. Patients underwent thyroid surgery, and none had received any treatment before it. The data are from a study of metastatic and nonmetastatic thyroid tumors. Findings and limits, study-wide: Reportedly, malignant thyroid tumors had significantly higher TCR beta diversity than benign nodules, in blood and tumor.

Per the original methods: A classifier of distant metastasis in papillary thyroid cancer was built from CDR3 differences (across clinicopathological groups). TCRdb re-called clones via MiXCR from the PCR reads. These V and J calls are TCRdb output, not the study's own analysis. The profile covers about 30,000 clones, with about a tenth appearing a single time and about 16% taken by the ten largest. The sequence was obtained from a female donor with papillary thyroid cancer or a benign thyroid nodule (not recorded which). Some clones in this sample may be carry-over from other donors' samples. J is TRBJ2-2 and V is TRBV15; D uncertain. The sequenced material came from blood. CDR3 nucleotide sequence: TGTGCCACCAGCAGAGATCGAGGAGACCCTACGAACACCGGGGAGCTGTTTTTT. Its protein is CATSRDRGDPTNTGELFF.